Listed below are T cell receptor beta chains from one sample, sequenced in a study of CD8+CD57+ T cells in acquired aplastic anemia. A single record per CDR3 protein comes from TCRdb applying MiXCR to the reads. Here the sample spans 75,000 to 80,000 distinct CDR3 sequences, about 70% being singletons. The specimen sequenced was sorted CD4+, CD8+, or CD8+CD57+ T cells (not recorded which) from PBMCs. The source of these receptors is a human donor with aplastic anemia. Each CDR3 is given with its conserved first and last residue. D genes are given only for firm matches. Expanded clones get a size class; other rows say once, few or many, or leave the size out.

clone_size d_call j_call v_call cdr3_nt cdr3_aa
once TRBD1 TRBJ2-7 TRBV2 TGTGCCAGTAGTATGGCTCCGGGACAGCAGTACGAGCAGTACTTC CASSMAPGQQYEQYF
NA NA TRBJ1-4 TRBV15 TGTGCCACCAGCAGGACAGCCGCCAAGGGTAATGAAACACTGTTTTTT CATSRTAAKGNETLFF
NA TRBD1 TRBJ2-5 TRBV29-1 TGCAGCGTGGGTGAGCGAGAGGACAGGGTCGGGGAGACCCAGTACTTC CSVGEREDRVGETQYF
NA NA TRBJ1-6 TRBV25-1 TGTGCCAGCAGTTCTCTAGGGATTAATTCACCCCTCCACTTT CASSSLGINSPLHF
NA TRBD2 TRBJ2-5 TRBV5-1 TGCGCCAGCAGCTCGGCGGGAGCGCCTCAAGAGACCCAGTACTTC CASSSAGAPQETQYF
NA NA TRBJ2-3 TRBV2 TGTGCCAGCAAGGAGGGGGATACGCAGTATTTT CASKEGDTQYF
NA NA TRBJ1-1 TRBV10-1 TGCGCCAGCAGTGAGTCGGGGGCCACTGGGTCCATGAACACTGAAGCTTTCTTT CASSESGATGSMNTEAFF
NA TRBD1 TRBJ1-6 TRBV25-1 TGTGCCAGCAGTGCTGAGGGGGCACCGATAAATTCACCCCTCCACTTT CASSAEGAPINSPLHF
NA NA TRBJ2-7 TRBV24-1 TGTGCCACCAGTGGGGACGCAGACTACGAGCAGTACTTC CATSGDADYEQYF
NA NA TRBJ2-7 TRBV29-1 TGCAGCGTTGCCGAACAGTTCTACGAGCAGTACTTC CSVAEQFYEQYF
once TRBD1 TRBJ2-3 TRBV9 TGTGCCAGCAGCGTAGGTCGCATGGGGGGACAGGCAAGGGCAGATACGCAGTATTTT CASSVGRMGGQARADTQYF
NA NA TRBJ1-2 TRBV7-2 TGTGCCAGCAGGGGAGACTTGTATGGCTACACCTTC CASRGDLYGYTF
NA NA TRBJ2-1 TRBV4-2 TGTGCCAGCAGCAGGAGGGGCAATGAGCAGTTCTTC CASSRRGNEQFF
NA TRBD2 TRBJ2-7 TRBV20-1 TGCAGTGCTAAGGGACTAGCGGAACACGAGCAGTACTTC CSAKGLAEHEQYF
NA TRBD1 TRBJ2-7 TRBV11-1 TGTGCCAGCAGCCTAGGGACAGCGGTCAACTACGAGCAGTACTTC CASSLGTAVNYEQYF
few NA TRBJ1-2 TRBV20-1 TGCAGTGCGAGACCGACGAACTATGGCTACACCTTC CSARPTNYGYTF
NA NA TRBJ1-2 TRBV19 TGTGCCAGTAGTATAGATGGGGGGAATGGCTACACCTTC CASSIDGGNGYTF